These 15 T cell receptor beta chains were sequenced from one sample in a study of long-term antiretroviral therapy in people with HIV. Survey-level resolution applied to immunoSEQ assay v3.0. TCRdb keeps only in-frame clones here, not all; method: immunoSEQ multiplex PCR. The data contain more than 35,000 clones, roughly 95% of them seen just once; the ten biggest clones take up less than 3%. The starting material was unsorted PBMCs, obtained 3.7 years after starting antiretroviral therapy. The receptors were sampled from a woman in her fifties or sixties with HIV.

DNA for the CDR3: TGCAGCGTTGAATGGCAGGGTGGTGGCTACACCTTC. It is translated as CSVEWQGGGYTF. The chain is built from TRBV29-1 and TRBJ1-2; tentatively, D is TRBD1 (5 bases). CDR3 length: 12 amino acids. Germline V CDR1 and CDR2: SQVTM, ANQGSEA. Trimming cost V 2 bases and J 7 bases, with 11 bases left between them.

The chain joins TRBV2 to TRBJ1-2; 10 bases fit TRBD1. V was clipped by 11 bases and J by 3 bases; unmatched bases: 6. Per the germline V gene, CDR1 is SNHLY and CDR2 is FYNNEI. The CDR3 contains 13 residues. The CDR3: CAGWTGGDYGYTF. The CDR3 nucleotides are TGTGCCGGTTGGACAGGGGGAGACTATGGCTACACCTTC.

The V and J genes are TRBV5-1 and TRBJ1-6, with D perhaps matching TRBD1 (6 bases). With 0 bases removed from V and 6 bases from J, the gap between germline ends came to 13 bases. The germline gives CDR1 SGHRS, CDR2 YFSETQ. The CDR3 runs to 16 residues. CDR3 in amino acids: CASSLVPQGFNSPLHF. CDR3 DNA sequence: TGCGCCAGCAGCTTGGTTCCCCAGGGGTTTAATTCACCCCTCCACTTT.

This chain connects TRBV5-6 to TRBJ2-5, with TRBD1 as a possible D gene (6 bases). V shed 0 bases and J shed 0 bases, with 12 bases lying between them. The CDR3 extends over 16 amino acids. In germline, CDR1 is SGHDT, CDR2 YYEEEE. CDR3 sequence reads: CASSLERTAYQETQYF. In nucleotides, the CDR3 is TGTGCCAGCAGCTTGGAGAGGACAGCGTACCAAGAGACCCAGTACTTC.

The chain joins TRBV6-6 to TRBJ1-4, with 11 positions matching TRBD1. Trimming took 6 bases from V and 8 from J; bases not matched to a gene: 8. The CDR3 extends over 15 amino acids. Germline V gene sequence: CDR1 MNHNY, CDR2 SVGAGI (reference sequence). CDR3 sequence (DNA): TGTGCCAGCAGCACCGCCGGGACAGGGGGGGAAAAACTGTTTTTT. Translation gives CASSTAGTGGEKLFF.

V and J are TRBV4-1 and TRBJ2-5; TRBD1 agrees at 7 bases. Germline-derived CDR1 and CDR2 are MGHRA and YSYEKL. The CDR3 spans 16 residues. Losses at the gene ends were 3 bases for V and 2 bases for J; bases not matched to a gene: 9. For the CDR3, the DNA is TGCGCCAGCAGCCAGCCCACGACAGGGAGTCAAGAGACCCAGTACTTC. This encodes CASSQPTTGSQETQYF.

This chain links TRBV29-1 with TRBJ1-1; unclear D gene. CDR1 is SQVTM, CDR2 ANQGSEA, per germline. The CDR3 consists of 14 residues. V gave up 0 bases and J gave up 8 bases, with 16 bases separating them. Written as DNA, the CDR3 is TGCAGCGTTGAAGAGGTTTCGGCCGGAGGAGAAGCTTTCTTT. Protein sequence: CSVEEVSAGGEAFF.

The chain employs TRBV7-3 and TRBJ2-1, with 8 bases lining up with TRBD2. Trimming cost V 6 bases and J 8 bases; bases outside gene matches: 9. CDR1 and CDR2 (germline): SGHTA, FQGTGA. There are 14 residues in the CDR3. This CDR3 is CASRQSSGEDEQFF. For the CDR3, the DNA is TGTGCCAGCAGACAGAGTAGCGGGGAGGATGAGCAGTTCTTC.

This rearrangement joins TRBV2 to TRBJ1-3; D possibly corresponds to TRBD1 (6 bases). Germline CDR1 is SNHLY and CDR2 is FYNNEI. The CDR3 runs 15 residues. V was cut by 7 bases and J by 0 bases, with 13 bases left in between. In DNA, the CDR3 is TGTGCCAGCACTCGACAGGAATCCTCTGGAAACACCATATATTTT. Amino acid sequence: CASTRQESSGNTIYF. Together with reference TRBV2 and TRBJ1-3, the CDR3 gives the full variable domain: EPEVTQTPSHQVTQMGQEVILRCVPISNHLYFYWYRQILGQKVEFLVSFYNNEISEKSEIFDDQFSVERPDGSNFTLKIRSTKLEDSAMYFCASTRQESSGNTIYFGEGSWLTVV.

This chain uses TRBV5-8 with TRBJ1-1, with 7 nucleotides matching TRBD1. V shed 5 bases, J shed 6 bases, and the junction held 7 bases outside the gene matches. The length of the CDR3 is 13 residues. In germline, CDR1 is SGHTS, CDR2 YDEGEE. CDR3 loop: CASSPGTVAEAFF. As DNA, the CDR3 is TGTGCCAGCAGTCCCGGGACAGTCGCTGAAGCTTTCTTT.

This clone has only one observation. The rearrangement uses TRBV6-5 and TRBJ2-6; a weak D match, TRBD2 (5 bases). V lost 6 bases to trimming and J lost 3 bases, with 9 bases between them. This CDR3 comprises 14 residues. The germline V gene has CDR1 MNHEY and CDR2 SVGAGI. The CDR3 DNA is TGTGCCAGCAGCGTGGGAGTTGGGGCCAACGTCCTGACTTTC. Residues: CASSVGVGANVLTF.

This CDR3 reads CASSQDWTGRYEQYF. Written as DNA, the CDR3 is TGCGCCAGCAGCCAAGATTGGACAGGGAGGTACGAGCAGTACTTC. This chain links TRBV4-3 with TRBJ2-7; 8 bases fit TRBD1. The germline CDR1 and CDR2 sequences are LGHNA and YSLEER. This CDR3 is built from 15 residues. V shed 0 bases, J shed 4 bases, and the junction held 5 bases outside the gene matches.

This clone appeared once. J is TRBJ2-1 and V is TRBV4-2; 9 bases are shared with TRBD2. V was clipped by 1 base and J by 9 bases; unmatched bases: 10. The CDR3 is made up of 16 amino acids. Germline V gives CDR1 LGHNA, CDR2 YNFKEQ. CDR3 loop: CASSQGRIAGEGEQFF. CDR3 nucleotides: TGTGCCAGCAGCCAAGGCCGAATAGCGGGGGAAGGTGAGCAGTTCTTC.

This clone is a singleton in its sample. The chain recombines TRBV2 with TRBJ1-3; maybe TRBD1 (6 bases). Germline CDR1 and CDR2: SNHLY and FYNNEI. The germline V and J ends were trimmed by 6 bases and 2 bases, with 17 bases remaining between them. The CDR3 runs 16 residues. CDR3 DNA: TGTGCCAGCAGCATTCAGGGGCACAATACTGGAAACACCATATATTTT. This gives the protein CASSIQGHNTGNTIYF.

The chain is built from TRBV6-1 and TRBJ2-1; D gene unclear. CDR3 length: 11 residues. V gave up 11 bases and J gave up 3 bases, with 8 bases separating them. Germline CDR1 reads MNHNS; CDR2 reads SASEGT. CDR3 in DNA: TGTGCCGGCCGGTTCTACAATGAGCAGTTCTTC. Its translation: CAGRFYNEQFF.